The TCR beta chain under discussion was sequenced for a study of T cells after yellow fever vaccination (dated by TCRdb to between 2017 and 2020). Broadly, across the study: Libraries from fractions with low cell numbers were prepared with the SMART-Seq v4 Ultra Low Input RNA kit. Two healthy male donors, one aged 18 to 29 and one aged 30 to 40 years, made up the cohort. To follow T-cell clones before and after primary and booster YFV17D yellow fever vaccination, bulk TCR alpha and beta repertoires were sequenced over time. Blood samples were taken at several timepoints before and after primary and secondary immunization, and bulk PBMC replicates and cell subsets were isolated. What the authors observed across the whole study: A small fraction of clonotypes showed up in both the CD4 and CD8 compartments, probably as a result of convergent recombination. The secondary T-cell response was found to be weaker but faster than the primary response, with a peak reached on day 5 rather than on day 15. FACS-sorted repertoires could contain abundant contaminating clonotypes from the bulk population, so computational filtering was required. The study included only a couple of donors, which limits how far the findings can be generalized. After the booster, most of the clones that had expanded following primary vaccination were detected again (almost 98% of CD4 and 80% to 90% of CD8), which suggests that memory was broadly maintained.

In the paper's terms, the treatment or condition label means: live attenuated yellow fever vaccine strain. At every blood-draw timepoint, two biological replicates of bulk PBMCs were collected. PBMCs were isolated from peripheral blood using a standard Ficoll-Paque protocol. TriZol was used to extract RNA from bulk PBMCs, CD4 and CD8 fractions, and dextramer-positive and dextramer-negative fractions. TCR cDNA was made using 5'RACE template switching, a step that added a universal primer site and unique molecular identifiers. cDNA synthesis was primed from both the TCR alpha and TCR beta constant segments. Library amplification used two PCR steps, and the second PCR step added sample barcodes and sequencing adapters. Sequencing of libraries was done on Illumina HiSeq 2500 (2x100 bp) or NovaSeq (2x150 bp). The paper's processing steps were these. Reads were demultiplexed and collapsed into UMI consensus sequences with MIGEC, and V(D)J alignment was performed with MiXCR. Using edgeR on replicate PBMC samples, clonotypes were called vaccine-responding if FDR was below 0.01 and the log2 fold change was above 5 up to day 15. Each bulk clonotype received a CD4 or CD8 identity based on whether the sequenced CD4 or CD8 repertoire contained that clonotype at higher abundance. Using fastp at Q25 and MiXCR, TCRdb reprocessed the public reads and kept productive beta chains. Every distinct CDR3 protein forms one entry, paired with its most common genes and DNA. The V and J calls and clone size come from TCRdb's table, not from the authors' own analysis. A total of 500,000 to 650,000 distinct CDR3 sequences appear in this sample, approximately 13% of them only once. Under 15% of the sample belongs to the ten largest clones.

This clonotype was observed a few times. There is no known antigen for this receptor. Base qualities are not recorded, but no much larger clone differs from it by a single base. This TCR derives from a young man who received the YFV17D yellow fever vaccine. The sequences come from PBMCs, collected on the day of the yellow fever booster vaccination.

The CDR3 region reads CASSESPHGTDTQYF. The nucleotide sequence is TGCGCCAGCAGTGAGTCTCCACACGGCACAGATACGCAGTATTTT. This chain is built from TRBV10-1 and TRBJ2-3; the D gene cannot be resolved reliably. CDR1 WNHNN and CDR2 SYGVQD were looked up in the germline V gene (reference sequence). V is shortened by 0 bases, J by 1 base, and the region joining them spans 8 bases. Taken from cysteine to phenylalanine, the CDR3 has 15 residues. The retained sequence is limited to the CDR3, 45 bases, with the frame set at the first base.